This is a list of T cell receptor beta chains from one sample in a study of T cell responses to AZD1222 COVID-19 vaccine. The repertoire was sequenced with immunoSEQ multiplex PCR; TCRdb's copy has only in-frame clones and lacks some. The sample carries 100,000 to 150,000 clones, 91% recorded once. Sequences were derived from peripheral blood, sampled on day 0 of AZD1222 vaccination. Every receptor here comes from an adult in good health. CDR3s include the opening cysteine and the closing phenylalanine or tryptophan. The order of the fields is clone size, V gene, J gene, D gene, CDR3 protein, CDR3 DNA. A D gene is named only where the DNA matches it firmly. Rows may omit the clone size; those that give it use once, few, many or a size class.

NA	TRBV11-3	TRBJ1-6	TRBD1	CASSRTGNNSPLHF	TGTGCCAGCAGCCGGACAGGGAATAATTCACCCCTCCACTTT
NA	TRBV28	TRBJ1-2	NA	CASHDTENYGYTF	TGTGCCAGCCACGATACAGAAAACTATGGCTACACCTTC
NA	TRBV19	TRBJ1-5	NA	CASSVRRDRQPYDSNQPQHF	TGTGCCAGTTCGGTTCGTCGCGACAGGCAACCTTATGATAGCAATCAGCCCCAGCATTTT
NA	TRBV2	TRBJ1-2	NA	CASNPGGRTYGYTF	TGTGCCAGCAATCCGGGCGGACGGACCTATGGCTACACCTTC
NA	TRBV5-6	TRBJ2-3	NA	CASSNLTDSTDTQYF	TGTGCCAGCAGCAATTTGACAGATAGCACAGATACGCAGTATTTT
NA	TRBV5-5	TRBJ1-2	NA	CASSLAQEYYGYTF	TGTGCCAGCAGCTTGGCCCAGGAGTACTATGGCTACACCTTC
NA	TRBV6-5	TRBJ1-1	NA	CASSYGGATEAFF	TGTGCCAGCAGTTATGGAGGAGCCACTGAAGCTTTCTTT
NA	TRBV30	TRBJ1-5	NA	CAWSVVGTGNQPQHF	TGTGCCTGGAGTGTAGTCGGGACGGGCAATCAGCCCCAGCATTTT
NA	TRBV6-5	TRBJ1-5	TRBD1	CASSLQGRWEPQHF	TGTGCCAGCAGTTTACAGGGGAGGTGGGAGCCCCAGCATTTT
NA	TRBV18	TRBJ2-7	NA	CASSPRSYEQYF	TGTGCCAGCTCACCAAGGTCCTACGAGCAGTACTTC
NA	TRBV5-1	TRBJ1-2	NA	CASSSDIFYGYTF	TGCGCCAGCAGCTCGGACATCTTCTATGGCTACACCTTC
NA	TRBV2	TRBJ1-5	TRBD1	CASSDHRGLGSNQPQHF	TGTGCCAGCAGTGACCACAGGGGGCTGGGAAGCAATCAGCCCCAGCATTTT
NA	TRBV13	TRBJ1-5	NA	CASSLGRLPSQHF	TGTGCCAGCAGCTTAGGCCGACTCCCGTCTCAGCATTTT
NA	TRBV18	TRBJ2-7	NA	CASSPMDYEQYF	TGTGCCAGCTCGCCGATGGACTACGAGCAGTACTTC
NA	TRBV5-1	TRBJ2-3	TRBD1	CASSGTAWGTDTQYF	TGCGCCAGCAGCGGGACAGCGTGGGGCACAGATACGCAGTATTTT
NA	TRBV9	TRBJ2-7	NA	CASSVASQQPSYEQYF	TGTGCCAGCAGCGTAGCTTCCCAGCAACCCTCCTACGAGCAGTACTTC
once	TRBV29-1	TRBJ2-7	TRBD2	CSAWGGNEQYF	TGCAGCGCCTGGGGGGGGAACGAGCAGTACTTC
NA	TRBV7-7	TRBJ2-2	NA	CASSKDRGAIGELFF	TGTGCTAGCAGCAAAGACCGGGGGGCGATCGGGGAGCTGTTTTTT
NA	TRBV18	TRBJ1-3	NA	CASSPGGSSGNTIYF	TGTGCCAGCTCACCCGGGGGTTCGTCTGGAAACACCATATATTTT
few	TRBV15	TRBJ2-3	TRBD2	CATSRLAGGPYTDTQYF	TGTGCCACCAGCAGACTAGCGGGAGGGCCCTACACAGATACGCAGTATTTT
NA	TRBV5-6	TRBJ1-2	NA	CASSLDRYYGYTF	TGTGCCAGCAGCTTGGACAGGTACTATGGCTACACCTTC
NA	TRBV5-5	TRBJ1-2	NA	CASSLAGPTMGSYTF	TGTGCCAGCAGCTTGGCCGGACCGACTATGGGGAGCTACACCTTC
NA	TRBV7-9	TRBJ2-1	TRBD2	CASTYPPKLAGGPNEQFF	TGTGCCAGCACTTATCCCCCTAAACTAGCGGGAGGCCCTAATGAGCAGTTCTTC
NA	TRBV15	TRBJ1-4	NA	CATSDSNDKLFF	TGTGCCACCAGCGACTCAAACGATAAACTGTTTTTT
NA	TRBV5-1	TRBJ2-4	TRBD1	CASSSQGNIQYF	TGCGCCAGCAGCTCACAGGGGAACATTCAGTACTTC
NA	TRBV6-2/TRBV6-3	TRBJ1-5	NA	CASSYGGRIEPQHF	TGTGCCAGCAGTTACGGGGGAAGAATCGAGCCCCAGCATTTT
NA	TRBV18	TRBJ2-1	TRBD1	CASRGTGTPYEQFF	TGTGCCAGCCGGGGGACAGGGACTCCATATGAGCAGTTCTTC
NA	TRBV27	TRBJ1-1	NA	CASSPGRVNTEAFF	TGTGCCAGCAGTCCGGGCAGGGTGAACACTGAAGCTTTCTTT
NA	TRBV2	TRBJ1-5	NA	CASSVQGSNQPQHF	TGTGCCAGCAGTGTACAGGGTAGCAATCAGCCCCAGCATTTT
NA	TRBV29-1	TRBJ2-3	TRBD1	CSVEENGQGADTQYF	TGCAGCGTTGAAGAAAATGGACAGGGCGCAGATACGCAGTATTTT
medium-sized	TRBV27	TRBJ2-7	TRBD1	CASSLQGANYEQYF	TGTGCCAGCAGTTTACAGGGGGCCAACTACGAGCAGTACTTC
NA	TRBV11-1	TRBJ2-1	NA	CASSLIGVPEQFF	TGTGCCAGCAGCTTGATAGGTGTTCCTGAGCAGTTCTTC
NA	TRBV7-8	TRBJ1-2	NA	CASSPDIVRYTF	TGTGCCAGCAGCCCGGACATAGTGCGCTACACCTTC
NA	TRBV5-1	TRBJ1-5	TRBD1	CASSRGTGDDQPQHF	TGCGCCAGCAGCCGAGGGACAGGGGATGATCAGCCCCAGCATTTT
NA	TRBV7-9	TRBJ2-3	NA	CASSFQLDTQYF	TGTGCCAGCAGCTTTCAATTAGATACGCAGTATTTT
NA	TRBV10-3	TRBJ1-1	NA	CAINVKAGENTEAFF	TGTGCCATCAATGTGAAGGCAGGGGAGAACACTGAAGCTTTCTTT
NA	TRBV6-1	TRBJ2-1	TRBD1	CASSESTGTGFNEQFF	TGTGCCAGCAGTGAATCAACCGGGACAGGGTTTAATGAGCAGTTCTTC
NA	TRBV9	TRBJ1-5	NA	CASSGRDSLGAAQHF	TGTGCCAGCAGCGGGCGTGACAGCTTGGGTGCAGCCCAGCATTTT
NA	TRBV6-5	TRBJ1-1	NA	CASSYFGGDTEAFF	TGTGCCAGCAGTTACTTCGGCGGGGACACTGAAGCTTTCTTT
NA	TRBV2	TRBJ1-2	NA	CASNQGATYGYTF	TGTGCCAGCAATCAGGGTGCGACCTATGGCTACACCTTC
NA	TRBV6-7	TRBJ2-3	NA	CASSYPYRDKNTDTQYF	TGTGCCAGCAGTTACCCCTACCGGGATAAAAACACAGATACGCAGTATTTT
NA	TRBV19	TRBJ2-7	NA	CASSRGDEQYF	TGTGCCAGTAGCCGAGGTGACGAGCAGTACTTC
NA	TRBV18	TRBJ1-4	NA	CASSPQGIPGLATNEKLFF	TGTGCCAGCTCACCCCAGGGCATCCCAGGACTGGCAACTAATGAAAAACTGTTTTTT
NA	TRBV5-1	TRBJ1-2	NA	CASSPDPRVGGYTF	TGCGCCAGCAGCCCCGACCCCAGGGTAGGGGGCTACACCTTC
NA	TRBV19	TRBJ1-4	NA	CASTQGEKLFF	TGTGCCAGTACCCAGGGGGAAAAACTGTTTTTT
NA	TRBV7-9	TRBJ1-6	NA	CASTGTSSYNSPLHF	TGTGCCAGCACCGGGACGAGCTCCTATAATTCACCCCTCCACTTT
NA	TRBV19	TRBJ2-7	NA	CASSITGVRDEQYF	TGTGCCAGTAGTATTACCGGGGTTCGGGACGAGCAGTACTTC